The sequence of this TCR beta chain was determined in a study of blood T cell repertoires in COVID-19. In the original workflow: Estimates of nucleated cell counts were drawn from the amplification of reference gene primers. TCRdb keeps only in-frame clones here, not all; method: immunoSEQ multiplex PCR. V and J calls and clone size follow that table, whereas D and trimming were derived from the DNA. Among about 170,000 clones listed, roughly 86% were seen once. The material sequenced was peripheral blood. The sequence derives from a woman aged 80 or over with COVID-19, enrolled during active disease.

The DNA for the CDR3 is TGTGCCAGCAGCCAAGGACTAGCGGGGCTGGGTGAGCAGTTCTTC. Its translation is CASSQGLAGLGEQFF. The rearrangement uses TRBV3-1 (or the pseudogene TRBV3-2) and TRBJ2-1; 11 positions agree with TRBD2. The junction had 5 bases not matched to a gene; V was cut back by 1 base and J by 9 bases. The germline CDR1 and CDR2 sequences are LGHDT and YNNKEL (reference sequence). The CDR3 spans 15 residues.